This TCR beta chain was sequenced in a study of blood T cell repertoires in COVID-19. Turning to the study itself: Samples representing acute and convalescent COVID-19 were sourced from the United States, Italy and Spain. T cells, B-cell-depleted T cells, or PBMCs supplied cDNA or gDNA.

Original methodology: The authors estimated nucleated cell counts from reference gene primer amplification. Produced via immunoSEQ multiplex PCR; TCRdb's table is partial and in-frame only. The V and J calls and clone size come from that table; D and trimming were worked out from the DNA. The sample consists of more than 200,000 clones, around four fifths of them appearing once. Germline CDR1 MGHDK, CDR2 SYGVNS. Trimming removed 7 bases from V and 6 bases from J, with 10 bases in between. The CDR3 is made up of 12 amino acids. Sequencing used peripheral blood. The rearrangement links TRBV25-1 to TRBJ2-1, with D possibly being TRBD2 (6 bases). The origin of this receptor is a woman between 70 and 85 years old with active or convalescent COVID-19. In DNA form, the CDR3 reads TGTGCCAGCAACCAGGGAGGCAATGAGCAGTTCTTC. Translating gives CASNQGGNEQFF. Using reference TRBV25-1 and TRBJ2-1 for the parts outside the CDR3, the full variable domain is EADIYQTPRYLVIGTGKKITLECSQTMGHDKMYWYQQDPGMELHLIHYSYGVNSTEKGDLSSESTVSRIRTEHFPLTLESARPSHTSQYLCASNQGGNEQFFGPGTRLTVL.